The clone carrying this T cell receptor (beta chain) was detected only a few times. No antigen is known for it. CDR1 is SGDLS, CDR2 YYNGEE, per germline. V lost 4 bases and J lost 7; bases outside the gene matches: 7. The CDR3 extends over 15 amino acids. The data originate from a study of blood T cells in healthy people across ages. Study findings and constraints: While age rose, TCR beta diversity per million T cells dropped in a roughly linear way.

The authors ran a second PCR of roughly 6 to 12 cycles using a sample-barcoded 5' primer and a J-beta primer mix. Researchers report that each sample yielded at least 2.5 million CDR3-containing paired-end reads. TCRdb used MiXCR to reprocess the 5' RACE reads, holding one entry per CDR3 protein. The sample holds fewer than 800,000 distinct CDR3 sequences, roughly 25% seen once. These data were also filed under a second study, of T cells of mothers and their children.

This chain connects TRBV9 to TRBJ2-4; TRBD1 aligns across 11 bases. This sequence originates from a boy younger than 18 in good health. The sample comprised blood. The CDR3 here is CASSPSGTGGNIQYF. The CDR3 DNA reads as TGTGCCAGCAGCCCATCCGGGACAGGGGGGAACATTCAGTACTTC.